The clone carrying this TCR beta chain was detected a few times. The CDR3 loop spans 12 amino acids. The V gene's germline CDR1 is GTSNPN and CDR2 SVGIG (reference sequence). The study drew participants aged about 18 to 95 years from some 23 US areas. Some clones are missing from TCRdb's copy, which holds only in-frame ones; the method was immunoSEQ multiplex PCR. The table lists under 250,000 clones, roughly 80% of them singletons, with about 3.6% in the top ten. The data derive from a study of blood T cell repertoires in COVID-19. The sample comprised PBMCs or T cells enriched from blood (not recorded which). The chain links TRBV30 to TRBJ1-3, with D unresolved. The sequence was obtained from a woman aged 35 to 49 who had been exposed to COVID-19. CDR3 protein: CAIGESGNTIYF. CDR3 in DNA: TGTGCTATCGGGGAGTCTGGAAACACCATATATTTT.